This T cell receptor (beta chain) is drawn from a study of blood T cell repertoires in COVID-19. Turning to the study itself: Sites across the United States, Italy and Spain contributed samples from acute and convalescent COVID-19. Sample material is recorded as cDNA or gDNA derived from T cells, B-cell-depleted T cells, or PBMCs.

How the authors handled the data: Quantification of nucleated cells was approximated via reference gene primer amplification. TCRdb keeps only in-frame clones here, not all; method: immunoSEQ multiplex PCR. The V and J calls and clone size come from that table; D and trimming were worked out from the DNA. The data contain roughly 150,000 clones, 87% of them singletons. The receptor comes from a woman in her 70s with COVID-19, enrolled during active disease. Material for sequencing was peripheral blood.

The CDR3 reads CASSMKGDTDSYEQYF. The CDR3 bases are TGTGCCAGTAGTATGAAAGGGGACACCGACTCCTACGAGCAGTACTTC. The V call is TRBV19, the J call TRBJ2-7; D might be TRBD1 (6 bases). Per germline, CDR1 LNHDA and CDR2 SQIVND (reference sequence). This CDR3 region has 16 residues. V was cut by 3 bases and J by 0 bases, with 15 bases left in between.